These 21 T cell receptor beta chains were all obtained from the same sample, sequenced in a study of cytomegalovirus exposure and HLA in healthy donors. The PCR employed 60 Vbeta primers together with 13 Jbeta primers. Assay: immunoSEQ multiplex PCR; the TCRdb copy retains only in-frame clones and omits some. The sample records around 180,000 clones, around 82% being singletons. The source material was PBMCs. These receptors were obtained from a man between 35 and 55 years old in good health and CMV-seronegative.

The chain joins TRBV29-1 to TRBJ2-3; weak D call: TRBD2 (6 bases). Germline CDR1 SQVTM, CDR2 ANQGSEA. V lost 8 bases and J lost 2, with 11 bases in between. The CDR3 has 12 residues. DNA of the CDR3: TGCAGCTCCGGGGGAATCACAGATACGCAGTATTTT. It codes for CSSGGITDTQYF.

CDR3 sequence reads: CASSQRNEQFF. The CDR3 bases are TGTGCCAGCAGCCAGCGCAATGAGCAGTTCTTC. The chain is built from TRBV5-6 and TRBJ2-1, with D hard to call. Looked up from germline, CDR1 is SGHDT and CDR2 is YYEEEE. With 4 bases removed from V and 6 bases from J, the gap between germline ends came to 5 bases. The length of the CDR3 is 11 residues. Based on the CDR3 plus reference TRBV5-6 and TRBJ2-1, the full variable domain is DAGVTQSPTHLIKTRGQQVTLRCSPKSGHDTVSWYQQALGQGPQFIFQYYEEEERQRGNFPDRFSGHQFPNYSSELNVNALLLGDSALYLCASSQRNEQFFGPGTRLTVL.

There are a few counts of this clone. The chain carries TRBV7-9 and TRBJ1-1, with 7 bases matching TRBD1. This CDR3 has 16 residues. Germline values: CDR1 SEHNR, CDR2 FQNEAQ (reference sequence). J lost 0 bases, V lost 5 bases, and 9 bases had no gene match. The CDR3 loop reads CASSNRGYYMNTEAFF. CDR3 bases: TGTGCCAGCAGCAACAGGGGATATTACATGAACACTGAAGCTTTCTTT.

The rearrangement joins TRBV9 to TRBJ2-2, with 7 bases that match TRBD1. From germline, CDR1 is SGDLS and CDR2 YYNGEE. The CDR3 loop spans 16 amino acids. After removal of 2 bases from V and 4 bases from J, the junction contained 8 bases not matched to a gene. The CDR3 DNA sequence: TGTGCCAGCAGCGTGTCCGGGACAGTGGCCACCGGGGAGCTGTTTTTT. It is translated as CASSVSGTVATGELFF.

CDR3 residues: CASTPMKAGGQETQYF. The CDR3 coding sequence is TGTGCCAGTACTCCAATGAAGGCCGGCGGGCAGGAGACCCAGTACTTC. V usage is TRBV19 and J usage is TRBJ2-5; D may be TRBD2 (5 bases). V dropped 7 bases and J dropped 5 bases, with 23 bases sitting between them. The CDR3 extends over 16 amino acids. Germline CDR1 LNHDA, CDR2 SQIVND (reference sequence).

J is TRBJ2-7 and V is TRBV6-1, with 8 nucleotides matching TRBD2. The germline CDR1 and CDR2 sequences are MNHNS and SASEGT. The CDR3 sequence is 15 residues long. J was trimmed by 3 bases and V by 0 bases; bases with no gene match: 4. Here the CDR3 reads CASSEAGTSGYEQYF. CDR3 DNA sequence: TGTGCCAGCAGTGAAGCTGGAACTAGCGGCTACGAGCAGTACTTC.

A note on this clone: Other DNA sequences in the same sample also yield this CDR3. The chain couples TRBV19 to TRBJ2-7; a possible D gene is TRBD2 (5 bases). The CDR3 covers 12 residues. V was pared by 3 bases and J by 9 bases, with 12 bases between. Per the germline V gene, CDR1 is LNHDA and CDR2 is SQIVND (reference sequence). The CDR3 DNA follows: TGTGCCAGTAGTATCACTGGAGGATGGCAGTACTTC. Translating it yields CASSITGGWQYF.

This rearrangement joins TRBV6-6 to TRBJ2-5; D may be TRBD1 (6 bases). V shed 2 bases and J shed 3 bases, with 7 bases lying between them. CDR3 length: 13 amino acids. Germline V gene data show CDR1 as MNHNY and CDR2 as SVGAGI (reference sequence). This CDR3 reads CASSYRGKETQYF. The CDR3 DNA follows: TGTGCCAGCAGTTACAGGGGGAAAGAGACCCAGTACTTC.

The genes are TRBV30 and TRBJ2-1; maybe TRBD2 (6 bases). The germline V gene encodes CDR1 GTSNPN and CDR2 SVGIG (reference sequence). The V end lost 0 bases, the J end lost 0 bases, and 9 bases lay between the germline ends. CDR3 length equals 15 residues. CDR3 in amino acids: CAWSVQRASYNEQFF. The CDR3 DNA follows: TGTGCCTGGAGTGTACAGCGGGCCTCCTACAATGAGCAGTTCTTC.

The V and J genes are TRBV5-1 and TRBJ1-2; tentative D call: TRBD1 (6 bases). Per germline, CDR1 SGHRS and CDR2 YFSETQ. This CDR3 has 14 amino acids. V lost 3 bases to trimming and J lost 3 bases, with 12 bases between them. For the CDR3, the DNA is TGCGCCAGCAGCTCGGACAGTCAGGACTATGGCTACACCTTC. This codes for CASSSDSQDYGYTF.

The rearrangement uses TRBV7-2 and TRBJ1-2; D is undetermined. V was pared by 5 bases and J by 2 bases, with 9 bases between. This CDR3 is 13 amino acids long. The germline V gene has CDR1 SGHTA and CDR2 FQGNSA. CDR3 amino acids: CASSRAQNYGYTF. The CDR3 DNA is TGTGCCAGCAGCCGCGCACAGAACTATGGCTACACCTTC.

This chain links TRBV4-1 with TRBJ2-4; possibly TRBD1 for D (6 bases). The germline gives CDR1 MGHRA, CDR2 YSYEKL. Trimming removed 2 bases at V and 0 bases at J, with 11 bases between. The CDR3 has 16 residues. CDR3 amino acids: CASSQSIGGAKNIQYF. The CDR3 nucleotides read TGCGCCAGCAGCCAAAGTATAGGGGGAGCCAAAAACATTCAGTACTTC.

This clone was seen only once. The CDR3: CASSLGYGEQFF. CDR3 coding DNA: TGTGCCAGCAGCTTAGGCTACGGTGAGCAGTTCTTC. The J gene is TRBJ2-1, the V gene TRBV7-8; D gene unclear. The CDR3 runs to 12 residues. CDR1 and CDR2 (germline): SGHVS, FQNEAQ. Trimming stripped 1 base from V and 9 bases from J, with 7 bases between. The full variable domain, its missing parts supplied by reference TRBV7-8 and TRBJ2-1, is GAGVSQSPRYKVAKRGQDVALRCDPISGHVSLFWYQQALGQGPEFLTYFQNEAQLDKSGLPSDRFFAERPEGSVSTLKIQRTQQEDSAVYLCASSLGYGEQFFGPGTRLTVL.

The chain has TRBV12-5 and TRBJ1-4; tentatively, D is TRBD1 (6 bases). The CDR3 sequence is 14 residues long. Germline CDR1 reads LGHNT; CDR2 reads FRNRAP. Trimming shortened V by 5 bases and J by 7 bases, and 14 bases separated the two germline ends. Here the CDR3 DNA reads TGTGCTAGTGGTCCCCAGGGGTCGGGTGAAAAACTGTTTTTT. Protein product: CASGPQGSGEKLFF.

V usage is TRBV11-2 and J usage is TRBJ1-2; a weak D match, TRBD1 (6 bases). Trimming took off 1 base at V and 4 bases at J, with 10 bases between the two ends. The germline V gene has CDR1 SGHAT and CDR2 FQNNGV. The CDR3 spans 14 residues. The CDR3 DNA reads TGTGCCAGCAGCTTAGTAGGGACACTCTATGGCTACACCTTC. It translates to CASSLVGTLYGYTF. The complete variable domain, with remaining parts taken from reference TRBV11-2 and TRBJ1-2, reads EAGVAQSPRYKIIEKRQSVAFWCNPISGHATLYWYQQILGQGPKLLIQFQNNGVVDDSQLPKDRFSAERLKGVDSTLKIQPAKLEDSAVYLCASSLVGTLYGYTFGSGTRLTVV.

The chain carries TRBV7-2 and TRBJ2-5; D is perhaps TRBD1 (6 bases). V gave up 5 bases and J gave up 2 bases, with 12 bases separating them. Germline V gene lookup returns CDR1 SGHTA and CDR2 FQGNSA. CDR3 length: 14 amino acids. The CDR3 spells CASSPETGQETQYF. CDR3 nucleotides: TGTGCCAGCAGCCCCGAGACAGGACAAGAGACCCAGTACTTC.

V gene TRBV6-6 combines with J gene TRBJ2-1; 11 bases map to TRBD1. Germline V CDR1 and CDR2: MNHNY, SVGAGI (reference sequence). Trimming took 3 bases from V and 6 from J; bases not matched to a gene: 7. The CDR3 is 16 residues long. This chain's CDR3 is CASSYRTGGSANEQFF. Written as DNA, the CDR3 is TGTGCCAGCAGTTATAGGACAGGGGGCTCGGCCAATGAGCAGTTCTTC.

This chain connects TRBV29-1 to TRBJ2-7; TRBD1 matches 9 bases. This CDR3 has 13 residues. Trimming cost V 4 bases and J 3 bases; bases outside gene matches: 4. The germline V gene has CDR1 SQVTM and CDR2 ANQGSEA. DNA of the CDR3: TGCAGCGTTGGGGGACAGGGTTACTACGAGCAGTACTTC. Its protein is CSVGGQGYYEQYF.

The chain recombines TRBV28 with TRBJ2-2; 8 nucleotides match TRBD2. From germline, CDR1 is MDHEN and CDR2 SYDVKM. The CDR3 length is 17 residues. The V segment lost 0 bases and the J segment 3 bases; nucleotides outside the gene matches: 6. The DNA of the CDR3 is TGTGCCAGCAGTTTATGGAGAAGCGGGGGATACACCGGGGAGCTGTTTTTT. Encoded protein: CASSLWRSGGYTGELFF.

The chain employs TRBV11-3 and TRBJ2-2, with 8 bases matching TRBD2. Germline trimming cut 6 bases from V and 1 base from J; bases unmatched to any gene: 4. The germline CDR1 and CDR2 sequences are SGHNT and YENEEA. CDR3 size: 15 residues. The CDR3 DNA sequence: TGTGCCAGCAGATCCCGGGAGGGGAACACCGGGGAGCTGTTTTTT. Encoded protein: CASRSREGNTGELFF.

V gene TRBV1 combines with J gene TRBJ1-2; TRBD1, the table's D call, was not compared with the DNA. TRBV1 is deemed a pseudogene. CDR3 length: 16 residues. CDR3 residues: CTSSLLGDIFDYGYTF. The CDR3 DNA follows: TGCACCAGCAGCCTCCTGGGGGACATCTTCGACTATGGCTACACCTTC.